The clone carrying this T cell receptor beta chain has only one observation. The V and J ends lost 1 base and 6 bases, in that order; junction bases with no gene match: 16. The CDR3 sequence is 19 residues long. Germline assignment: CDR1 GTSNPN and CDR2 SVGIG (reference sequence). The record originates from a study of shared clonotypes between healthy human individuals. Produced via immunoSEQ multiplex PCR; TCRdb's table is partial and in-frame only. The data show over 2 million clones, 85% to 95% seen once. What was sequenced was naive CD4+ T cells from PBMCs. Subset in this sample: CD45RA+ positively selected. The sequence came from a man aged 18 to 35 in good health. Some clones in this sample may be carry-over from other donors' samples. The chain recombines TRBV30 with TRBJ2-2, with 11 nucleotides matching TRBD1. The chain's CDR3 is CAWSGLYSGTGGGSGELFF. In DNA, the CDR3 is TGTGCCTGGAGTGGACTATACTCCGGGACAGGGGGTGGGTCCGGGGAGCTGTTTTTT.